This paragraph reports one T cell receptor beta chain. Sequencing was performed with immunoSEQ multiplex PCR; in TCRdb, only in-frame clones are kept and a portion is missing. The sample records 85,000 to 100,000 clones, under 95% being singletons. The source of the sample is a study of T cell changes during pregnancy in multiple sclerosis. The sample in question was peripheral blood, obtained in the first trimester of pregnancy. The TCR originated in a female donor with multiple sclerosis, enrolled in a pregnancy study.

The CDR3, as DNA: TGTGCCAGCAGCTACCGGGACACGGACTACGAGCAGTACTTC. Translating gives CASSYRDTDYEQYF. The J gene is TRBJ2-7, the V gene TRBV7-2, with TRBD1 as a possible D gene (6 bases). From germline, CDR1 is SGHTA and CDR2 FQGNSA. The CDR3 contains 14 residues. Trimming shortened V by 4 bases and J by 3 bases, and 13 bases separated the two germline ends. Supplemented by reference TRBV7-2 and TRBJ2-7, the full variable domain reads GAGVSQSPSNKVTEKGKDVELRCDPISGHTALYWYRQSLGQGLEFLIYFQGNSAPDKSGLPSDRFSAERTGGSVSTLTIQRTQQEDSAVYLCASSYRDTDYEQYFGPGTRLTVT.